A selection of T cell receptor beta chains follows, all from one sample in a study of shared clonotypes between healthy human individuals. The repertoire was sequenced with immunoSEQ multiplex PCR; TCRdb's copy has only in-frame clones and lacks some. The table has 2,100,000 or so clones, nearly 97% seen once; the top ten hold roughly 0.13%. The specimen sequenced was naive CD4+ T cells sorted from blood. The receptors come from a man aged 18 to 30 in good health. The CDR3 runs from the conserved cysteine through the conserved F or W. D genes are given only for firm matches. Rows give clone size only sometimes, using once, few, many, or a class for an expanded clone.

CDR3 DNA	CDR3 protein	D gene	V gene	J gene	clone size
TGTGCCATCAGTGATAGGACTAGCGGAATCAGCTCCTACGAGCAGTACTTC	CAISDRTSGISSYEQYF	TRBD2	TRBV10-3	TRBJ2-7	-
TGTGCCAGCAGCTCGAGACAGGGGGTCCCGTCCTACGAGCAGTACTTC	CASSSRQGVPSYEQYF	TRBD1	TRBV11-2	TRBJ2-7	-
TGCGCCCGCCCGGACGGGGATTCACCCCTCCACTTT	CARPDGDSPLHF	-	TRBV10-1	TRBJ1-6	few
TGTGCCAGCAGCCACCCAGGGGGAAACTATGGCTACACCTTC	CASSHPGGNYGYTF	TRBD1	TRBV7-9	TRBJ1-2	-
TGTGCCAGCCGTTACCCCTCGGGGGCTAACTATGGCTACACCTTC	CASRYPSGANYGYTF	-	TRBV28	TRBJ1-2	few
TGTGCCAGCAGCTTACAGTCAACCTACGAGCAGTACTTC	CASSLQSTYEQYF	-	TRBV11-2	TRBJ2-7	-
TGTGCCAGCAGTGAAGTACAGAGAGACTTC	CASSEVQRDF	-	TRBV2	TRBJ2-5	-
TGTGCCAGCAGCAAAAGGAACTATGGCTACACCTTC	CASSKRNYGYTF	-	TRBV5-8	TRBJ1-2	-
TGTGCCAGCCGACCGATGGGGAGGGGGGGTTATGGCTACACCTTC	CASRPMGRGGYGYTF	-	TRBV6-1	TRBJ1-2	once
TGTGCCAGCATACGGCGGGGGGTTAACACCGGGGAGCTGTTTTTT	CASIRRGVNTGELFF	TRBD2	TRBV6-6	TRBJ2-2	-
TGCGCCAGCAGCTTGGAGGCAGGGGGCAGAACTGAAGCTTTCTTT	CASSLEAGGRTEAFF	TRBD1	TRBV5-1	TRBJ1-1	-